Within the sample, the clone carrying this T cell receptor beta chain is medium-sized. What it recognizes is unknown. The data stem from a study of metastatic and nonmetastatic thyroid tumors. Turning to the study itself: A comparison of repertoires was made across blood and tumor or nodule tissue from malignant and benign thyroid patients. Study-wide results and caveats: Versus benign nodules, malignant thyroid tumors reportedly had significantly higher TCR beta diversity, in blood and tumor.

Before thyroid surgery, none of the patients had received any treatment. Original data processing: Clinicopathological groups supplied CDR3 differences that were used to build a distant-metastasis classifier for papillary thyroid cancer. Through MiXCR, TCRdb re-clonotyped the PCR reads. What appears here as the V and J calls and clone size reflects TCRdb's work, not the paper's. The sample shows around 13,000 clones, about 21% of them seen only once. Sequencing was performed on adjacent normal tissue. The receptor comes from a female donor with papillary thyroid cancer or a benign thyroid nodule (not recorded which). Some clones in this sample may be carry-over from other donors' samples.

CDR3 region: CATSAQGWSEQFF. In nucleotides, the CDR3 is TGTGCCACCAGTGCCCAGGGTTGGAGCGAGCAGTTCTTC. The V call is TRBV24-1, the J call TRBJ2-1; the D gene is possibly TRBD1 (5 bases). There are 13 residues in the CDR3. The V end was cut by 5 bases, the J end by 10 bases, with 14 bases between. CDR1 is KGHDR and CDR2 is SFDVKD in the germline V gene.